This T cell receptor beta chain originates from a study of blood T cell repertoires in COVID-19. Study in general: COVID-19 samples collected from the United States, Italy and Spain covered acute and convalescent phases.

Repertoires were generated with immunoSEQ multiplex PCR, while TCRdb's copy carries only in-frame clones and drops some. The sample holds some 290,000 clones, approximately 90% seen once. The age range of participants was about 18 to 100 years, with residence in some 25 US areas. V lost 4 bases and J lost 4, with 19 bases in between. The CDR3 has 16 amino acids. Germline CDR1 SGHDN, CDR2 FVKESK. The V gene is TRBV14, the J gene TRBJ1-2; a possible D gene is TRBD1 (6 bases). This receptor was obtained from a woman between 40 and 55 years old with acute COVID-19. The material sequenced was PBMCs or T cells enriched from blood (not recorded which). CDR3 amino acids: CASSRGTIGTSYGYTF. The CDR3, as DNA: TGTGCCAGCAGCCGTGGGACAATCGGTACTAGCTATGGCTACACCTTC.